This TCR beta chain was recovered during a study of post-analysis software for immune sequencing data. The wider study: The cohort encompassed relapsing-remitting, secondary progressive and progressive-relapsing multiple sclerosis disease courses. Study results and limitations: Controls had lower frequencies than patients of about 5 TRBV segments, which included TRBV5-6, TRBV5-1 and TRBV20-1. Controls significantly exceeded multiple sclerosis patients in normalized Chao1 diversity.

Trimming removed 4 bases from V and 2 bases from J; junction bases left unmatched: 3. The CDR3 spans 13 residues. The germline V gene encodes CDR1 DFQATT and CDR2 SNEGSKA (reference sequence). This clonotype appeared once. The target antigen is unknown. Built from TCR beta cDNA, the libraries had unique molecular identifiers in them. T cells numbering 1 to 10 million yielded roughly 0.5 million cDNA molecules. TCRdb passed the PCR reads through MiXCR, listing each CDR3 protein once. The data hold roughly 870,000 distinct CDR3 sequences, with about 57% observed a single time. The sequencing sample was made of blood. The rearrangement uses TRBV20-1 and TRBJ2-7, with TRBD2 matching 9 bases. This TCR was recovered from a girl between 5 and 17 years old with multiple sclerosis. CDR3 nucleotide sequence: TGCAGTGCTATTAGCGGGGGTGCCTACGAGCAGTACTTC. It translates to CSAISGGAYEQYF.